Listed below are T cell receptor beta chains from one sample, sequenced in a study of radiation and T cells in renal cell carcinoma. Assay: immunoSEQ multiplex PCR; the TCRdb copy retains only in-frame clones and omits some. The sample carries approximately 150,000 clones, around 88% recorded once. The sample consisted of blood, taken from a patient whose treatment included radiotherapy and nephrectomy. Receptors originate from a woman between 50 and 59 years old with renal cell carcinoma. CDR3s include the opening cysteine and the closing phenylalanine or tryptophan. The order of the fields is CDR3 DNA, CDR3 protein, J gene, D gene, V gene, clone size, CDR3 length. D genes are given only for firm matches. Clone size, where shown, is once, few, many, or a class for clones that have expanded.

TGCGCCAGCAGCAAACAGGGGCGAACACAAGAGACCCAGTACTTC	CASSKQGRTQETQYF	TRBJ2-5	TRBD1	TRBV5-1	NA	15
TGTGCCAGCAGCTTAGATTCAGGGAGAGCTTTCTTT	CASSLDSGRAFF	TRBJ1-1	NA	TRBV7-2	NA	12
TGTGCCAGCAGCCAAGACTCGTCTCCCCCCTATGGCTACACCTTC	CASSQDSSPPYGYTF	TRBJ1-2	NA	TRBV4-2	NA	15
TGTGCCTGGAGTACGACAGGGAATCTCGAGACCCAGTACTTC	CAWSTTGNLETQYF	TRBJ2-5	TRBD1	TRBV30	NA	14
TGTGCCAGCAGTTTAAACCGTCTGAATGAGCAGTTCTTC	CASSLNRLNEQFF	TRBJ2-1	NA	TRBV27	NA	13
TGCGCCAGCAGCTTCGACACCCAAGAGACCCAGTACTTC	CASSFDTQETQYF	TRBJ2-5	NA	TRBV5-1	once	13
TGTGCCAGCAGCCTGACTCGGACAGACGTTCATACGCAGTATTTT	CASSLTRTDVHTQYF	TRBJ2-3	NA	TRBV13	NA	15
TGTGCCAGCAAGGCAGGCATCACGGATCAGCCCCAGCATTTT	CASKAGITDQPQHF	TRBJ1-5	NA	TRBV2	NA	14
TGTGCCAGCTCACGCCCCGGAGGGGGCGAAGAGACCCAGTACTTC	CASSRPGGGEETQYF	TRBJ2-5	NA	TRBV18	NA	15
TGTGCCATCAGTGGGGGACTAGCGGGAGTTGAGACCCAGTACTTC	CAISGGLAGVETQYF	TRBJ2-5	TRBD2	TRBV10-3	NA	15
TGTGCCAGTACCAGTTTCGCCCCTTATGGCTACACCTTC	CASTSFAPYGYTF	TRBJ1-2	NA	TRBV28	NA	13
TGTGCCAGCAGCTTGGGCTCATTGGCGAACACCGGGGAGCTGTTTTTT	CASSLGSLANTGELFF	TRBJ2-2	NA	TRBV5-6	NA	16
TGTGCCAGCTCTGACAATTCTTGGGGGGCCAACGTCCTGACTTTC	CASSDNSWGANVLTF	TRBJ2-6	NA	TRBV18	NA	15
TGTGCCAGCAGCCAGGACGGCTATCAGCCCCAGCATTTT	CASSQDGYQPQHF	TRBJ1-5	NA	TRBV7-9	NA	13
TGTGCCAGCAGTTTACACGGGATCAACACCGGGGAGCTGTTTTTT	CASSLHGINTGELFF	TRBJ2-2	NA	TRBV2	NA	15
TGTGCCAGCAGCTTGGGGCCAGCGTCCAACTACGAGCAGTACTTC	CASSLGPASNYEQYF	TRBJ2-7	NA	TRBV5-5	medium-sized	15
TGTGCCAGCTTACGCAGGGGCAGCTCCTACGAGCAGTACTTC	CASLRRGSSYEQYF	TRBJ2-7	NA	TRBV28	NA	14
TGTGCCAGCAGCTTCGCCAGGACTAGCGGGAACACCGGGGAGCTGTTTTTT	CASSFARTSGNTGELFF	TRBJ2-2	TRBD2	TRBV7-6	NA	17
TGTGCCAGCAGCTCTCTACTAGCGGGAGGCCCTCGGGAGACCCAGTACTTC	CASSSLLAGGPRETQYF	TRBJ2-5	TRBD2	TRBV7-8	NA	17
TGTGCCAGCAGCTTGACAGGGGATGAAAAACTGTTTTTT	CASSLTGDEKLFF	TRBJ1-4	TRBD1	TRBV5-6	NA	13
TGCGCCAGCAGCCAATCCCCCGAGACTAGCGGCTCTAGCACAGATACGCAGTATTTT	CASSQSPETSGSSTDTQYF	TRBJ2-3	TRBD2	TRBV4-3	NA	19
TGTGCCAGTAGCCCGCCCGCCACAGATACGCAGTATTTT	CASSPPATDTQYF	TRBJ2-3	NA	TRBV19	NA	13
TGTGCCAGCAGTGTGGTCAATGAGCAGTTCTTC	CASSVVNEQFF	TRBJ2-1	NA	TRBV2	once	11
TGTGCCAGCAGCTTGGAGTCGGGGGCCATCCACGAGCAGTACTTC	CASSLESGAIHEQYF	TRBJ2-7	NA	TRBV5-4	NA	15
TGTGCCAGCAGCTTGGATGGGTACACCTACGAGCAGTACTTC	CASSLDGYTYEQYF	TRBJ2-7	NA	TRBV5-5	NA	14
TGCGCCAGCAGCTTGTCGGGGGAACGAGGCTACACCTTC	CASSLSGERGYTF	TRBJ1-2	NA	TRBV5-1	NA	13
TGCAGTGCTAATCCCGAGCAGTTCTTC	CSANPEQFF	TRBJ2-1	NA	TRBV20-1	NA	9
TGTGCCAGCACTCTCCGGAGGAGTGGCAATCAGCCCCAGCATTTT	CASTLRRSGNQPQHF	TRBJ1-5	NA	TRBV7-9	NA	15
TGTGCCAGCAGAGCGAGACAGGGGGCGCCGGGGGAGCTGTTTTTT	CASRARQGAPGELFF	TRBJ2-2	TRBD1	TRBV6-1	NA	15
TGTGCCAGCAGCTTTACAGGGGGCGCGGCGTACAATGAGCAGTTCTTC	CASSFTGGAAYNEQFF	TRBJ2-1	TRBD1	TRBV11-2	NA	16
TGTGCCAGCACCCTCCGGACTAGCGGGAAGGGAGAGACCCAGTACTTC	CASTLRTSGKGETQYF	TRBJ2-5	TRBD2	TRBV2	once	16
TGTGCCAGCAGTTTAGCAGGCAGGGACACTGAAGCTTTCTTT	CASSLAGRDTEAFF	TRBJ1-1	NA	TRBV27	NA	14
TGCGCCAGCAGCTTGACCGGGACAGGGCCCTACGAGCAGTACTTC	CASSLTGTGPYEQYF	TRBJ2-7	TRBD1	TRBV5-1	NA	15
TGTGCCAGCTCCCCGTTGACAGGGAGCAATGGCTACACCTTC	CASSPLTGSNGYTF	TRBJ1-2	TRBD1	TRBV18	NA	14
TGTGCCAGCAGCTTATCCGGGACAGGGGTGACAGATACGCAGTATTTT	CASSLSGTGVTDTQYF	TRBJ2-3	TRBD1	TRBV7-6	NA	16
TGTGCCAGCAGCTTCGGACTAGCGGGGGGTTTGAACACCGGGGAGCTGTTTTTT	CASSFGLAGGLNTGELFF	TRBJ2-2	TRBD2	TRBV7-2	few	18
TGTGCCAGTAGTATCCGGGAAAGGGATGAAAAACTGTTTTTT	CASSIRERDEKLFF	TRBJ1-4	NA	TRBV19	NA	14
TGCGCCAGCAGCCTGGACGGTTCGACCAGCGGGGAGCTGTTTTTT	CASSLDGSTSGELFF	TRBJ2-2	NA	TRBV5-1	few	15
TGTGCCAGCAGGCATACCAACCCCGGGGAGCTGTTTTTT	CASRHTNPGELFF	TRBJ2-2	NA	TRBV6-1	NA	13
TGTGCCAGTAGTACTAATCCGGGACTAGCGGGGTCGGCTGAGCAGTACTTC	CASSTNPGLAGSAEQYF	TRBJ2-7	TRBD2	TRBV19	few	17
TGTGCCAGCAGTTCATCACGGACACTCCACGGAAACACCATATATTTT	CASSSSRTLHGNTIYF	TRBJ1-3	NA	TRBV6-6	NA	16
TGCGCCAGCAGCCAACCGGACAGGGATGGGACTGAAGCTTTCTTT	CASSQPDRDGTEAFF	TRBJ1-1	TRBD1	TRBV4-1	NA	15
TGTGCCAGCAGCCCGGACAGGGAGCAGTACTTC	CASSPDREQYF	TRBJ2-7	TRBD1	TRBV5-5	NA	11
TGTGCCAGCAGCCGAGGGGCACAGGGCAAAGCTTTCTTT	CASSRGAQGKAFF	TRBJ1-1	NA	TRBV7-9	NA	13
TGCGCCAGCAGCCCCACCATGGGGGCAACTAATGAAAAACTGTTTTTT	CASSPTMGATNEKLFF	TRBJ1-4	NA	TRBV5-1	NA	16
TGCAGCGTGGCCGGGACAGGGGTTTACGAGCAGTACTTC	CSVAGTGVYEQYF	TRBJ2-7	TRBD1	TRBV29-1	NA	13
TGTGCCACCCCCGGTGGCCTAGCAGGTACCCAGTACTTC	CATPGGLAGTQYF	TRBJ2-5	NA	TRBV6-5	NA	13
TGTGCCAGCACCGGGCCGCGCACAGATACGCAGTATTTT	CASTGPRTDTQYF	TRBJ2-3	NA	TRBV6-1	NA	13
TGTGCCAGCAGCTTATCGGCAGGTCAGAATCAGCCCCAGCATTTT	CASSLSAGQNQPQHF	TRBJ1-5	NA	TRBV7-8	NA	15
TGTGCCAGTGGACAGTTTTTGGTTGGTGAAAAACTGTTTTTT	CASGQFLVGEKLFF	TRBJ1-4	NA	TRBV19	NA	14
TGTGCCAGTAGGGGACAGGTGAACACTGAAGCTTTCTTT	CASRGQVNTEAFF	TRBJ1-1	TRBD1	TRBV19	few	13
TGTGCCAGCAGCCCTTTTACTAGAGGCTACACCTTC	CASSPFTRGYTF	TRBJ1-2	NA	TRBV28	NA	12
TGTGCCAGCACGTTAGTGGGGGCCGCCGGGGAGCTGTTTTTT	CASTLVGAAGELFF	TRBJ2-2	NA	TRBV7-2	NA	14
TGTGCCAGCAGCTTTTGGCAAGGGTCGGGAAACACCATATATTTT	CASSFWQGSGNTIYF	TRBJ1-3	NA	TRBV5-4	NA	15
TGTGCCAGCAGCCGGGGTTCGGGAAACACCATATATTTT	CASSRGSGNTIYF	TRBJ1-3	NA	TRBV9	NA	13
TGTGCCAGCAGCCTCCTCCAGGGCACCCCCCAAGAGACCCAGTACTTC	CASSLLQGTPQETQYF	TRBJ2-5	NA	TRBV9	NA	16
TGTGCCAGCAGTCCCGGGGAGACCTACGAGCAGTACTTC	CASSPGETYEQYF	TRBJ2-7	NA	TRBV7-9	NA	13
TGTGCCAGCAGTCGGACAGGGCCAGTGGTTGGGACCCAGTACTTC	CASSRTGPVVGTQYF	TRBJ2-5	TRBD1	TRBV28	NA	15
TGTGCCAGCACCGCGGGGGGGAGCGCCTACGAGCAGTACTTC	CASTAGGSAYEQYF	TRBJ2-7	TRBD2	TRBV6-5	once	14